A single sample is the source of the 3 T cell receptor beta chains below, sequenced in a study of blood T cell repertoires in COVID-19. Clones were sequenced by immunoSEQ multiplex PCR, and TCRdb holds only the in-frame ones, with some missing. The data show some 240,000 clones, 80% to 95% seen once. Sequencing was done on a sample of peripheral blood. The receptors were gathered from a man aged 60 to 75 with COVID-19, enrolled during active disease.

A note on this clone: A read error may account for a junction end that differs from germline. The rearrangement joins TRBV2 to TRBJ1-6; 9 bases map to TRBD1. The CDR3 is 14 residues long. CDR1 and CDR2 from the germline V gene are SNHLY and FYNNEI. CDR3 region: CGSSGQGSNSPLHF. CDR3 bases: TGCGGCAGCAGTGGACAGGGGAGTAATTCACCCCTCCACTTT. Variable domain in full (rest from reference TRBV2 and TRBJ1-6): EPEVTQTPSHQVTQMGQEVILRCVPISNHLYFYWYRQILGQKVEFLVSFYNNEISEKSEIFDDQFSVERPDGSNFTLKIRSTKLEDSAMYFCGSSGQGSNSPLHFGNGTRLTVT.

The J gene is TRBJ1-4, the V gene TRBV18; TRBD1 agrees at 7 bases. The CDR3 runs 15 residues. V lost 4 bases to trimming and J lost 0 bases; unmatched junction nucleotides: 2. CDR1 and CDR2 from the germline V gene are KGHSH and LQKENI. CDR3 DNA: TGTGCCAGCTCACTTCAGGGGGCAACTAATGAAAAACTGTTTTTT. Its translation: CASSLQGATNEKLFF.

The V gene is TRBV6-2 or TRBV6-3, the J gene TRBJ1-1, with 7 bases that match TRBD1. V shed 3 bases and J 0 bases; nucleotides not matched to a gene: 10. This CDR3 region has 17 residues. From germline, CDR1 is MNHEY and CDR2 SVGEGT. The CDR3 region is CASSYSRQGEMNTEAFF. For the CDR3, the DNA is TGTGCCAGCAGTTATTCGAGACAGGGTGAGATGAACACTGAAGCTTTCTTT.